Each of the 11 T cell receptor beta chains below was sequenced from the same sample in a study of T cell changes during pregnancy in multiple sclerosis (dated by TCRdb to about 2019). The library relied on the immunoSEQ multiplex PCR assay. The table comes from immuneACCESS by way of TCRdb, which keeps in-frame sequences with V and J called. Part of the clones is missing from these tables; in studies checked, under half for an unresolved V gene and the rest for unknown reasons. The sample table lists tens of thousands of clones, 92% of them with a count of one. Around 0.68% of the sample goes to the ten largest clones. The specimen was CD4+ T cells from peripheral blood mononuclear cells, collected in the third trimester of pregnancy. These receptors were obtained from a female donor with multiple sclerosis, enrolled in a pregnancy study.

The V call is TRBV28, the J call TRBJ2-1; D may be TRBD1 (5 bases). Between the trimmed V and J ends, which lost 3 bases and 0 bases, there was a span of 24 bases. The CDR3 is made up of 20 amino acids. Germline V gene data show CDR1 as MDHEN and CDR2 as SYDVKM. This chain's CDR3 is CASSFVFRIDSDSSYNEQFF. The DNA of the CDR3 is TGTGCCAGCAGTTTTGTTTTCCGTATTGACAGTGATAGCTCCTACAATGAGCAGTTCTTC.

This chain links TRBV5-1 with TRBJ2-3; no clear D gene. CDR1 SGHRS and CDR2 YFSETQ come from the germline V gene. V shed 3 bases and J shed 4 bases, with 6 bases lying between them. CDR3 size: 12 residues. Written as DNA, the CDR3 is TGCGCCAGCAGCTCCCCCTCAGATACGCAGTATTTT. This codes for CASSSPSDTQYF.

This clone was seen a single time. V and J are TRBV15 and TRBJ2-1; D is possibly TRBD1 (6 bases). Germline V lookup: CDR1 LNHNV, CDR2 YYDKDF (reference sequence). V lost 2 bases and J 6 bases, leaving 17 bases between the germline ends. This CDR3 has 16 amino acids. Here the CDR3 DNA reads TGTGCCACCAGCAGAACCGGGACACGCCTGGGCAATGAGCAGTTCTTC. It specifies CATSRTGTRLGNEQFF.

The genes are TRBV29-1 and TRBJ2-2; no clear D gene. The germline V gene has CDR1 SQVTM and CDR2 ANQGSEA. This CDR3 is 13 amino acids long. The CDR3 DNA follows: TGCGCCGGCGGCATAACGAACACCGGGGAGCTGTTTTTT. Its protein is CAGGITNTGELFF.

This sequence joins TRBV9 and TRBJ2-1; the D is unclear. CDR3 length: 15 amino acids. The germline V and J ends were trimmed by 0 bases and 8 bases, with 15 bases remaining between them. The V gene's germline CDR1 is SGDLS and CDR2 YYNGEE. In nucleotides, the CDR3 is TGTGCCAGCAGCGTAGGACTCCGCCCCCCGTATGAGCAGTTCTTC. Protein product: CASSVGLRPPYEQFF. Full variable domain (outside the CDR3, taken from reference TRBV9 and TRBJ2-1): DSGVTQTPKHLITATGQRVTLRCSPRSGDLSVYWYQQSLDQGLQFLIQYYNGEERAKGNILERFSAQQFPDLHSELNLSSLELGDSALYFCASSVGLRPPYEQFFGPGTRLTVL.

CDR3 in DNA: TGCGCCAGCAGCTTCGGGACAGGGGAAGAGACCCAGTACTTC. Translation: CASSFGTGEETQYF. The chain carries TRBV5-1 and TRBJ2-5; 10 positions agree with TRBD1. CDR1 SGHRS and CDR2 YFSETQ come from the germline V gene. The CDR3 runs to 14 residues. V lost 2 bases to trimming and J lost 3 bases; unmatched junction nucleotides: 1.

The rearrangement uses TRBV28 and TRBJ2-7; D gene unclear. CDR3 length equals 13 residues. Trimming took off 3 bases at V and 1 base at J, with 7 bases between the two ends. Germline values: CDR1 MDHEN, CDR2 SYDVKM. The CDR3 region has the DNA TGTGCCAGCAGTTTCCCAAATTCCTACGAGCAGTACTTC. This encodes CASSFPNSYEQYF.

On this clone itself: Additional DNA sequences in this sample encode the identical CDR3. The genes are TRBV27 and TRBJ2-1; TRBD2 matches 11 bases. The trim removed 5 bases at V and 5 bases at J, leaving 5 bases unmatched. Per germline, CDR1 MNHEY and CDR2 SMNVEV (reference sequence). The CDR3 loop spans 15 amino acids. In nucleotides, the CDR3 is TGTGCCAGCAGTAGCGGGACTAGCGGTGACAATGAGCAGTTCTTC. Translation: CASSSGTSGDNEQFF.

The chain uses TRBV18 and TRBJ2-5, with D maybe TRBD1 (6 bases). Trimming removed 5 bases at V and 1 base at J, with 11 bases between. The CDR3 has 14 amino acids. The germline V gene encodes CDR1 KGHSH and CDR2 LQKENI. The CDR3 DNA follows: TGTGCCAGCTCAACAACAGGGTCCCAAGAGACCCAGTACTTC. Protein product: CASSTTGSQETQYF.

The V and J genes are TRBV5-1 and TRBJ2-3; D might be TRBD2 (6 bases). Germline loops: CDR1 SGHRS, CDR2 YFSETQ. The CDR3 length is 14 residues. V was clipped by 7 bases and J by 0 bases, with 12 bases between them. The CDR3 spells CASGGLSSTDTQYF. The CDR3 DNA reads as TGCGCCAGCGGCGGACTATCTAGCACAGATACGCAGTATTTT.

This chain uses TRBV2 with TRBJ1-2; D unclear. Per the germline V gene, CDR1 is SNHLY and CDR2 is FYNNEI. This CDR3 contains 14 residues. V was clipped by 8 bases and J by 5 bases, with 18 bases between them. Here the CDR3 reads CASVKAGFQYGYTF. In DNA, the CDR3 is TGTGCCAGCGTTAAGGCAGGCTTTCAGTATGGCTACACCTTC. Full variable domain (remainder filled in from reference TRBV2 and TRBJ1-2): EPEVTQTPSHQVTQMGQEVILRCVPISNHLYFYWYRQILGQKVEFLVSFYNNEISEKSEIFDDQFSVERPDGSNFTLKIRSTKLEDSAMYFCASVKAGFQYGYTFGSGTRLTVV.